Sequencing of this TCR beta chain was carried out in a study of human T cells and chemical hapten exposure. About the study: In the roughly 24-week study, patients were dosed weekly with diphenylcyclopropenone on the scalp throughout.

Time point: patch test 3, about 24 weeks after DPC sensitization. Described treatment: therapeutic diphenylcyclopropenone sensitization with weekly scalp DPC. Ahead of applying each patch test, blood was sampled. TCRdb recomputed calls from the RACE reads with MiXCR, one row per CDR3 protein. The data show 75,000 to 90,000 distinct CDR3 sequences, 11% seen once. This clonotype was observed at least ten times. The receptor comes from a woman aged 50 to 65 with alopecia areata. Some clones in this sample may be carry-over from other donors' samples. The starting material was whole blood, obtained in connection with sensitization to the hapten diphenylcyclopropenone (DPC).

The CDR3 DNA follows: TGTGCCAGCAGCGTCTCTCCCGGGACAACCTACGAGCAGTACTTC. Its translation: CASSVSPGTTYEQYF. This sequence joins TRBV7-2 and TRBJ2-7; D perhaps matches TRBD1 (6 bases). Trimming removed 5 bases from V and 2 bases from J, with 16 bases in between. This CDR3 has 15 amino acids. CDR1 and CDR2 (germline): SGHTA, FQGNSA.